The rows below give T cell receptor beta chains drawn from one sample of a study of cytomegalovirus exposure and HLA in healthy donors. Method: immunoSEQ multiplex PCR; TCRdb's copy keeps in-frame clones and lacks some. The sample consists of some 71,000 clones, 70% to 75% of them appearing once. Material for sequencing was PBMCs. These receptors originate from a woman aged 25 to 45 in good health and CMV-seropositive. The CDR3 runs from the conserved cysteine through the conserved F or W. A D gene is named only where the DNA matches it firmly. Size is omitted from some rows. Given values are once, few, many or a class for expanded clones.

TGTGCCAGCAGGTACCCCGGGACAGGGGGCGTTGGCTACACCTTC	CASRYPGTGGVGYTF	TRBV28	-	TRBD1	TRBJ1-2
TGTGCCAGCAGCTTAATCGGCGGGAATGAGCAGTTCTTC	CASSLIGGNEQFF	TRBV7-9	-	-	TRBJ2-1
TGCAGCGTTGAATTTGGAGCCTTCTCTGAGCAGTTCTTC	CSVEFGAFSEQFF	TRBV29-1	-	-	TRBJ2-1
TGTGCCAGTAACAACAGGGGCGAGAGGGACATTCAGTACTTC	CASNNRGERDIQYF	TRBV19	-	TRBD1	TRBJ2-4
TGCAGCGTTACTGGGGGACTGGTCAAAAACATTCAGTACTTC	CSVTGGLVKNIQYF	TRBV29-1	few	-	TRBJ2-4
TGTGCCAGCAGAGGGACTAGCGTTCCAATTATTGATGAGCAGTTCTTC	CASRGTSVPIIDEQFF	TRBV2	-	TRBD2	TRBJ2-1
TGTGCCAGCAGCTCGACATTTCATCGATTCCAGCCCCAGCATTTT	CASSSTFHRFQPQHF	TRBV6-5	few	-	TRBJ1-5
TGCGCCAGCAGTGGGACAGGGACCAATGAGCAGTTCTTC	CASSGTGTNEQFF	TRBV10-1	-	TRBD1	TRBJ2-1
TGTGCCAGCAGAGTATCAACTAGCGGGAGGTACGAGCAGTACTTC	CASRVSTSGRYEQYF	TRBV14	-	TRBD2	TRBJ2-7
TGCGCCAGCAGCGTAACAGGGAGCAATGTCGGCTACACCTTC	CASSVTGSNVGYTF	TRBV5-1	few	-	TRBJ1-2
TGCGCCAGCAGCCCCGCGGGAGAGTACGAGCAGTACTTC	CASSPAGEYEQYF	TRBV5-1	-	TRBD2	TRBJ2-7
TGTGCCAGCAGCTTAGACAGGGGGACAGATACGCAGTATTTT	CASSLDRGTDTQYF	TRBV7-2	-	TRBD1	TRBJ2-3
TGTGCCAGCAGGGACAGGGGGATGCGGCCCCAGCATTTT	CASRDRGMRPQHF	TRBV28	-	TRBD1	TRBJ1-5
TGTGCCAGCAGCTTAGATCGGGTGGGGACCCAGTACTTC	CASSLDRVGTQYF	TRBV7-2	-	-	TRBJ2-5
TGCGCCAGCAGCTGGACAGTCGGGAACACTGAAGCTTTCTTT	CASSWTVGNTEAFF	TRBV5-1	-	-	TRBJ1-1
TGTGCCTGGAGTGGGACAAATGAAAAACTGTTTTTT	CAWSGTNEKLFF	TRBV30	few	-	TRBJ1-4
TGTGCCTGTCGAGCATGGGGGGGCTACGAGCAGTACTTC	CACRAWGGYEQYF	TRBV30	-	TRBD2	TRBJ2-7
TGCGCCAGCAGCCGGACTAGCGCGGATGAGCAGTTCTTC	CASSRTSADEQFF	TRBV5-1	-	TRBD2	TRBJ2-1
TGTGCCAGCAGCTTAGCGCTGGGTCAGGGGGAAGAGACCCAGTACTTC	CASSLALGQGEETQYF	TRBV7-8	-	TRBD1	TRBJ2-5
TGTGCCAGCAATAAGGGGGAAGACGAGCAGTACTTC	CASNKGEDEQYF	TRBV2	once	-	TRBJ2-7
TGTGCCTGGAGTGGGCATTCCTCTGAGACCCAGTACTTC	CAWSGHSSETQYF	TRBV30	-	-	TRBJ2-5
TGTGCCAGCTCTCTAGGACAGGGTGGAAACACCATATATTTT	CASSLGQGGNTIYF	TRBV18	few	TRBD1	TRBJ1-3
TGCGCCAGCAGCCTCTACTTTAGCGGGAGTTCCGACGAGCAGTACTTC	CASSLYFSGSSDEQYF	TRBV4-3	-	TRBD2	TRBJ2-7
TGTGCCTGGACCCAACTTGGGCTACCCACAACCTACGAGCAGTACTTC	CAWTQLGLPTTYEQYF	TRBV30	-	-	TRBJ2-7
TGTGCCAGCAGCCCAGGGACAGGTGAAGCTTTCTTT	CASSPGTGEAFF	TRBV7-2	-	TRBD1	TRBJ1-1
TGTGCCAGCAGCGACCCGGGACTAGCGGGGTACACCGGGGAGCTGTTTTTT	CASSDPGLAGYTGELFF	TRBV7-2	-	TRBD2	TRBJ2-2
TGCGCCAGCAGCCAAAGCTGGAGGATGTGCGAGCAGTACTTC	CASSQSWRMCEQYF	TRBV4-3	-	-	TRBJ2-7
TGTGCCAGCAGTGCCGGACAGGGCAACTATGGCTACACCTTC	CASSAGQGNYGYTF	TRBV2	-	TRBD1	TRBJ1-2
TGCGCCAGCAGCCAAGACGAGGGGACAGGGAGCGGCCACACCTTC	CASSQDEGTGSGHTF	TRBV4-1	-	TRBD1	TRBJ1-2
TGTGCCTGGAGTTACAGGGTCAACACTGAAGCTTTCTTT	CAWSYRVNTEAFF	TRBV30	-	-	TRBJ1-1
TGCGCCAGCAGTCGTATAGCGGGTAACACAGATACGCAGTATTTT	CASSRIAGNTDTQYF	TRBV5-1	-	TRBD2	TRBJ2-3
TGCGCCAGCAGCCCCGGGCGGGCCAGGGGAGATGAAAAACTGTTTTTT	CASSPGRARGDEKLFF	TRBV5-1	-	-	TRBJ1-4
TGTGCCAGCAGCTTAGCGGGAAGCGGGGAGACCCAGTACTTC	CASSLAGSGETQYF	TRBV7-2	-	-	TRBJ2-5
TGTGCCAGCAGTTTATGGGACAGGGGGGTTGAGACCCAGTACTTC	CASSLWDRGVETQYF	TRBV28	-	TRBD1	TRBJ2-5
TGTGCCATCCCCGAGGGGGAGGGGCTGGGCAATCAGCCCCAGCATTTT	CAIPEGEGLGNQPQHF	TRBV9	few	-	TRBJ1-5
TGTGCCAGCAGCGTAGGATGGGAGGCCGGCTACACCTTC	CASSVGWEAGYTF	TRBV9	-	-	TRBJ1-2
TGTGCCAGCAGCCGGACAGGGGGAAGATCCTACGAGCAGTACTTC	CASSRTGGRSYEQYF	TRBV28	-	TRBD1	TRBJ2-7
TGTGCCAGCAGGCTTACCCACAACAATCAGCCCCAGCATTTT	CASRLTHNNQPQHF	TRBV28	few	-	TRBJ1-5
TGCGCCAGCAGTGAGTCCGGGGGAGGCACTGAAGCTTTCTTT	CASSESGGGTEAFF	TRBV10-2	few	-	TRBJ1-1